Listed below are T cell receptor beta chains from one sample, sequenced in a study of neurological immune-mediated disorders. TCRdb re-derived calls from the 5' RACE reads in MiXCR, one entry per CDR3 protein. Of 45,000 to 65,000 distinct CDR3 sequences in the sample, approximately 3.3% were seen once. Sequencing was carried out using PBMCs. The receptors originated from a man aged 35 to 55 with multiple sclerosis. CDR3s include the opening cysteine and the closing phenylalanine or tryptophan. Fields, in order: clone size, J gene, V gene, D gene, CDR3 DNA, CDR3 protein. D genes are given only for firm matches. The size field is filled for only some rows; it gives once, few, many or a size class.

clone size: NA; J gene: TRBJ2-1; V gene: TRBV5-1; D gene: NA; CDR3 DNA: TGCGCCAGCAGCCCAAAAAATATCCATGAGCAGTTCTTC; CDR3 protein: CASSPKNIHEQFF
clone size: many; J gene: TRBJ2-3; V gene: TRBV20-1; D gene: NA; CDR3 DNA: TGCAGTGCTAGAGCCCGCGATACGCAGTATTTT; CDR3 protein: CSARARDTQYF
clone size: many; J gene: TRBJ1-4; V gene: TRBV2; D gene: TRBD1; CDR3 DNA: TGTGCCAGCAGTGCAAGGACAGGGGGTCTGTTTTTT; CDR3 protein: CASSARTGGLFF
clone size: many; J gene: TRBJ1-2; V gene: TRBV7-3; D gene: TRBD1; CDR3 DNA: TGTGCCAGCAGCCGACAGGGCGGGGGCTACACCTTC; CDR3 protein: CASSRQGGGYTF
clone size: many; J gene: TRBJ2-3; V gene: TRBV29-1; D gene: TRBD2; CDR3 DNA: TGCAGCGTGGATGGGACTAGCGCCACAGATACGCAGTATTTT; CDR3 protein: CSVDGTSATDTQYF
clone size: few; J gene: TRBJ1-1; V gene: TRBV25-1; D gene: NA; CDR3 DNA: TGTGCCAGCGGTAACACTGAAGCTTTCTTT; CDR3 protein: CASGNTEAFF
clone size: many; J gene: TRBJ2-1; V gene: TRBV12-3/TRBV12-4; D gene: NA; CDR3 DNA: TGTGCCAGCAGTAATCAGGTAGGAGGTGAGCAGTTCTTC; CDR3 protein: CASSNQVGGEQFF
clone size: many; J gene: TRBJ2-7; V gene: TRBV5-1; D gene: TRBD1; CDR3 DNA: TGCGCCAGCAGCTTGGCCTTCTCGAGACAGGGAGCCGAGCAGTACTTC; CDR3 protein: CASSLAFSRQGAEQYF
clone size: many; J gene: TRBJ2-2; V gene: TRBV10-3; D gene: TRBD2; CDR3 DNA: TGTGCCGCCCGGAAGCGGGGGGACTACGGGGAGCTGTTTTTT; CDR3 protein: CAARKRGDYGELFF
clone size: few; J gene: TRBJ1-6; V gene: TRBV20-1; D gene: NA; CDR3 DNA: TGCAGTGCCGTCACAGGATACGACTATAATTCACCCCTCAACTTT; CDR3 protein: CSAVTGYDYNSPLNF
clone size: many; J gene: TRBJ1-2; V gene: TRBV30; D gene: NA; CDR3 DNA: TGTGCCTGGAGTGTATCACGGAATAACTATGGCTACACCTTC; CDR3 protein: CAWSVSRNNYGYTF
clone size: many; J gene: TRBJ1-3; V gene: TRBV4-1; D gene: NA; CDR3 DNA: TGCGCCAGCAGCCAAGAAGGGGACACCATATATTTT; CDR3 protein: CASSQEGDTIYF
clone size: many; J gene: TRBJ1-4; V gene: TRBV20-1; D gene: NA; CDR3 DNA: TGCAGTGCTAGTCCCTCCTCGGGGGCGCAGGAAAAACTGTTTTTT; CDR3 protein: CSASPSSGAQEKLFF
clone size: many; J gene: TRBJ2-2; V gene: TRBV5-5; D gene: NA; CDR3 DNA: TGTGCCAGCAGCTTGAATCCCACCGGGGAGCTGTTTTTT; CDR3 protein: CASSLNPTGELFF
clone size: many; J gene: TRBJ1-4; V gene: TRBV7-2; D gene: NA; CDR3 DNA: TGTGCCAGCAGCCGGGCGGGATTTCCCGGGGAAAAACTGTTTTTT; CDR3 protein: CASSRAGFPGEKLFF
clone size: many; J gene: TRBJ2-6; V gene: TRBV6-2/TRBV6-3; D gene: TRBD1; CDR3 DNA: TGTGCCAGCAGCACAGGGGCCCACTCTGGGGCCAACGTCCTGACTTTC; CDR3 protein: CASSTGAHSGANVLTF
clone size: NA; J gene: TRBJ1-5; V gene: TRBV20-1; D gene: TRBD1; CDR3 DNA: TGCAGTGCTAGAGATCTGGGAGGGGGCTGGCAGCCCCAGAATTTT; CDR3 protein: CSARDLGGGWQPQNF
clone size: many; J gene: TRBJ2-7; V gene: TRBV2; D gene: TRBD1; CDR3 DNA: TGTGCCAGCAGTGACAGGTGGGCAGGGGGCTACGAGCAGTACTTC; CDR3 protein: CASSDRWAGGYEQYF
clone size: many; J gene: TRBJ2-3; V gene: TRBV3-1; D gene: NA; CDR3 DNA: TGTGCCAGCAGCCCGTTCTCTAGGGATACGCAGTATTTT; CDR3 protein: CASSPFSRDTQYF
clone size: many; J gene: TRBJ2-7; V gene: TRBV5-5; D gene: NA; CDR3 DNA: TGTGCCAGCAGCTTGGGCCTGGGTGCCTACGAGCAGTACTTC; CDR3 protein: CASSLGLGAYEQYF
clone size: NA; J gene: TRBJ2-2; V gene: TRBV7-3; D gene: TRBD1; CDR3 DNA: TGTGCCAGCAGTTCGACAGGGGGTTACACCGGGGAGCTGTTTTTT; CDR3 protein: CASSSTGGYTGELFF
clone size: many; J gene: TRBJ2-7; V gene: TRBV5-1; D gene: TRBD1; CDR3 DNA: TGTGCCAGCAGTCTGGGACAGTCCTACGAGCAGTACTTC; CDR3 protein: CASSLGQSYEQYF
clone size: many; J gene: TRBJ2-3; V gene: TRBV20-1; D gene: NA; CDR3 DNA: TGCAGTGCTAGCGTCGGGGGCACCACAGATACGCAGTATTTT; CDR3 protein: CSASVGGTTDTQYF
clone size: many; J gene: TRBJ2-3; V gene: TRBV12-3/TRBV12-4; D gene: TRBD1; CDR3 DNA: TGTGCCAGCAGTCCTCGGACAGGTCAGGGCACAGATACGCAGTATTTT; CDR3 protein: CASSPRTGQGTDTQYF
clone size: many; J gene: TRBJ2-5; V gene: TRBV7-2; D gene: NA; CDR3 DNA: TGTGCCAGCAGCCAAGGGGGGGTCGAGACCCAGTACTTC; CDR3 protein: CASSQGGVETQYF
clone size: many; J gene: TRBJ2-3; V gene: TRBV29-1; D gene: NA; CDR3 DNA: TGCAGCGCTGGGGTCACAGATACGCAGTATTTT; CDR3 protein: CSAGVTDTQYF
clone size: many; J gene: TRBJ2-1; V gene: TRBV10-2; D gene: NA; CDR3 DNA: TGCGCCAGGCCACAGGGTGTCGGCGATGAGCAGTTCTTC; CDR3 protein: CARPQGVGDEQFF
clone size: many; J gene: TRBJ2-1; V gene: TRBV5-1; D gene: NA; CDR3 DNA: TGCGCCAGCAGCTTGGAGGGACAACTATACAATGAGCAGTTCTTC; CDR3 protein: CASSLEGQLYNEQFF
clone size: many; J gene: TRBJ2-7; V gene: TRBV6-6; D gene: NA; CDR3 DNA: TGTGCCAGCACCCCAAGGGGGGCCTCCTACGAGCAGTACTTC; CDR3 protein: CASTPRGASYEQYF
clone size: many; J gene: TRBJ1-5; V gene: TRBV7-2; D gene: NA; CDR3 DNA: TGTGCCAGCAGCTTAGGGACAGTCCCCAATCAGCCCCAGCATTTT; CDR3 protein: CASSLGTVPNQPQHF
clone size: NA; J gene: TRBJ2-3; V gene: TRBV20-1; D gene: NA; CDR3 DNA: TGCAGTGCTAATACTGCGGGGCTCACAGATACGCAGTATTTT; CDR3 protein: CSANTAGLTDTQYF
clone size: many; J gene: TRBJ2-3; V gene: TRBV7-2; D gene: NA; CDR3 DNA: TGTGCCAGCAGCTTAGAACTGCGGGGAGGCACAGATACGCAGTATTTT; CDR3 protein: CASSLELRGGTDTQYF
clone size: many; J gene: TRBJ2-7; V gene: TRBV5-6; D gene: TRBD1; CDR3 DNA: TGTGCCAGCAGCTTGGTAGGACAGGTATCCTACGAGCAGTACTTC; CDR3 protein: CASSLVGQVSYEQYF
clone size: few; J gene: TRBJ1-2; V gene: TRBV14; D gene: NA; CDR3 DNA: TGTGCCAGCTGGCTTGAAGTTCCTCTAACCTTC; CDR3 protein: CASWLEVPLTF
clone size: many; J gene: TRBJ2-3; V gene: TRBV7-9; D gene: NA; CDR3 DNA: TGTGCCAGCAGCTTCTCGGTAGGCACAGATACGCAGTATTTT; CDR3 protein: CASSFSVGTDTQYF
clone size: many; J gene: TRBJ2-1; V gene: TRBV7-6; D gene: NA; CDR3 DNA: TGTGCCAGCAGCTTAGCGCAGGGGCTCCTCTACAATGAGCAGTTCTTC; CDR3 protein: CASSLAQGLLYNEQFF
clone size: many; J gene: TRBJ2-7; V gene: TRBV5-5; D gene: NA; CDR3 DNA: TGTGCCAGCAGCTTCGGGAACCAGGCGGCCTACGAGCAGTACTTC; CDR3 protein: CASSFGNQAAYEQYF
clone size: many; J gene: TRBJ2-2; V gene: TRBV3-1; D gene: NA; CDR3 DNA: TGTGCCAGCAGCCAAGATCTGGTGTCCGCCGGGGAGCTGTTTTTT; CDR3 protein: CASSQDLVSAGELFF
clone size: many; J gene: TRBJ1-2; V gene: TRBV19; D gene: TRBD1; CDR3 DNA: TGTGCCAGTAGTATTGGGACAGGGGGAGTTCGTGGCTACACCTTC; CDR3 protein: CASSIGTGGVRGYTF
clone size: many; J gene: TRBJ2-3; V gene: TRBV5-1; D gene: TRBD1; CDR3 DNA: TGCGCCAGCAGCGCCAGCCCCACAGGGGAGACAGATACGCAGTATTTT; CDR3 protein: CASSASPTGETDTQYF
clone size: many; J gene: TRBJ2-3; V gene: TRBV20-1; D gene: TRBD2; CDR3 DNA: TGCAGTGCTAGAGAGGCGGGGGGTAGCACAGATACGCAGTATTTT; CDR3 protein: CSAREAGGSTDTQYF